The rows below give T cell receptor beta chains drawn from one sample of a study of cytomegalovirus exposure and HLA in healthy donors. Assay used: immunoSEQ multiplex PCR; TCRdb lists only in-frame clones, some missing. The sample lists approximately 190,000 clones; 82% were seen once. The sequenced sample was PBMCs. These receptors were obtained from a young woman in good health and CMV-seronegative. The CDR3 runs from the conserved cysteine through the conserved F or W. A D gene is named only where the DNA matches it firmly.

D gene | V gene | CDR3 length | CDR3 protein
- | TRBV2 | 11 | CASARVYEQYF
TRBD1 | TRBV11-2 | 15 | CASSFGRGLQETQYF
TRBD2 | TRBV19 | 15 | CASSRLAGGYNEQFF
- | TRBV6-5 | 13 | CASSFMGSYEQYF
- | TRBV19 | 17 | CASSYNPKGPGNQPQHF
- | TRBV4-1 | 15 | CASSQDNYSNQPQHF
TRBD1 | TRBV10-3 | 13 | CATAGTGSNEQYF
- | TRBV6-5 | 14 | CASSYWTENTEAFF
- | TRBV6-1 | 13 | CASRTRGQETQYF
- | TRBV27 | 13 | CASSPGLIYEQYF
TRBD2 | TRBV27 | 15 | CASSYGTSGSYEQYF
TRBD1 | TRBV28 | 17 | CASRPPPGTANTGELFF
- | TRBV6-1 | 14 | CASSEAQGSDTQYF
- | TRBV28 | 14 | CASRGGAPLRPQHF
TRBD2 | TRBV7-9 | 16 | CASNRAGGRDTDTQYF
TRBD1 | TRBV6-5 | 14 | CASRAGTADEKLFF
- | TRBV30 | 11 | CAWSRLYEQYF
TRBD1 | TRBV19 | 13 | CASSKPGQETQYF
TRBD1 | TRBV6-1 | 13 | CASRRQGADEQFF
- | TRBV5-1 | 16 | CASSPNSGQWVNEQFF
- | TRBV4-2 | 20 | CASSQDDFGREGVGNEKLFF
- | TRBV2 | 13 | CARWGPGNYGYTF
TRBD2 | TRBV7-4 | 17 | CASSFATSGGVSYEQYF
- | TRBV19 | 13 | CASSIGGEETQYF
TRBD2 | TRBV12-5 | 16 | CASGLSSGGPYNEQFF
TRBD2 | TRBV28 | 18 | CASSKPGLAGGNTDTQYF
- | TRBV6-5 | 12 | CAVYGTEETQYF
TRBD1 | TRBV5-1 | 15 | CASSTRTGGFGEQYF
- | TRBV28 | 12 | CASSYYSNEQFF
- | TRBV5-8 | 16 | CASSLGSRVNTGELFF
- | TRBV2 | 14 | CASSLDKAGNTIYF
TRBD1 | TRBV2 | 13 | CASSVGTDNEQFF
TRBD2 | TRBV27 | 15 | CASSLAGGSHYEQYF
TRBD1 | TRBV5-4 | 15 | CASSLDRGRDTEAFF
TRBD1 | TRBV5-4 | 12 | CASSFDRGGYTF
- | TRBV18 | 14 | CASSRTDQNQPQHF
TRBD1 | TRBV5-1 | 15 | CASSQQGALNQPQHF
TRBD1 | TRBV10-3 | 16 | CAISERTGLMNTEAFF
- | TRBV21-1 | 18 | CASSLFCHRDNSNQPQHF
TRBD1 | TRBV9 | 15 | CASSPRTGSGRGYTF